The subject of this entry is one T cell receptor (beta chain). Its specific antigen is unknown. No qualities accompany the bases; no much larger clone lies one base away. The data stem from a study of Ad26.COV2.S vaccination and SARS-CoV-2 variants (dated by TCRdb to the early 2020s). Background on the whole study: Vaccine-arm donors were drawn from COV1001, a multicentre, randomized, double-blind, placebo-controlled phase I-IIa trial of Ad26.COV2.S in healthy adults. Blinding of investigators to trial group allocation was maintained during experiments and outcome assessment. A total of around 32 samples were included in the TCR-sequenced set, comprising around 20 Ad26.COV2.S vaccine recipients, 5 placebo recipients and 8 SARS-CoV-2 convalescent individuals. Trial participants were randomized into five groups of five: low-dose or high-dose Ad26.COV2.S given once or twice, or placebo on both occasions. Dosing of Ad26.COV2.S was intramuscular, at either 5x10^10 or 1x10^11 viral particles, delivered as one shot or as two shots spaced 56 days apart. Sequencing of the TCRbeta repertoire served to evaluate the specificity and breadth of SARS-CoV-2-reactive T cell receptors following Ad26.COV2.S vaccination.

According to the study, the label for this sample's treatment or condition signals: around 19 received Ad26.COV2.S at low or high dose, single or two shots; 5 received placebo; per-sample allocation not given. For vaccine and placebo recipients, the sequenced repertoires came from samples collected on day 63 after the first injection. Cohort 1b enrolled fewer than 30 adults aged 18-55 years at a single site in Boston, USA, between 29 July and 7 August 2020. Ad26.COV2.S consisted of a replication-incompetent adenovirus type 26 vector by which a prefusion-stabilized SARS-CoV-2 spike protein from the original Wuhan strain was expressed. Paper-wide results and their limitations: The study was not powered to compare responses between vaccine doses or regimens. Higher spike-specific TCR breadth was observed in Ad26.COV2.S recipients than in placebo recipients (P = 0.0014). After vaccination, substantial breadth of spike-specific CD8+ and CD4+ T cell responses was reported. According to the authors, total T cell responses may have been underestimated by the TCR breadth and depth analyses. Vaccine and placebo recipients had similar non-spike TCR breadth, a finding consistent with the vaccine containing only spike.

Inclusive of the bounding cysteine and phenylalanine, the CDR3 is 14 residues long. Just CDR3 DNA is preserved here, 42 bases in frame from base 1. The germline V gene specifies ENHRY as CDR1 and SYGVKD as CDR2. V loses 0 bases, J loses 7 bases, and the germline ends lie 9 bases apart. The immunoSEQ Assay was used to sequence TCRbeta CDR3 regions. After extraction, genomic DNA underwent amplification by bias-controlled multiplex PCR, followed by high-throughput sequencing. Per the authors' processing: To quantify the absolute abundance of each unique TCRbeta CDR3 region, sequences were collapsed and filtered. T cell fraction was estimated by normalizing TCRbeta template counts to usable DNA, with usable DNA measured through amplification of reference genes found in all nucleated cells. Repertoire TCRs were annotated as SARS-CoV-2-specific by exact matching of V gene, CDR3 amino acid sequence and J gene to a known reactive TCR set. The reference SARS-CoV-2 TCR set was obtained from MIRA and was filtered for enrichment in COVID-19-positive ImmuneCODE repertoires, whereby public or cross-reactive TCRs were removed. Using the MIRA antigens, annotated TCRs were further analysed by specific ORF or by position within an ORF. Breadth was defined as annotated unique rearrangements over total unique productive rearrangements; depth was the summed frequency of those rearrangements. TCR breadth was compared between groups using two-sided Wilcoxon rank-sum tests. This is the immuneACCESS table as TCRdb keeps it, with only in-frame sequences that have V and J called. A part of the clones is gone; compared with another copy, unresolved V genes explain less than half, and the rest is unexplained. For V, J and clone size, that table is used; D and trimming come from the DNA. This sample lists 250,000 to 300,000 clones; around 87% were detected once. The leading ten clones occupy around 3% of the sample.

Source: peripheral blood, taken in a trial of Ad26.COV2.S vaccine versus placebo. The chain couples TRBV10-3 to TRBJ1-4; too little of a D gene remains to name it. The sequence came from a person aged 18 to 65 who received the Ad26.COV2.S COVID-19 vaccine or a placebo. CDR3 sequence: CAISESSAGEKLFF. The DNA sequence follows: TGTGCCATCAGTGAGTCGAGTGCGGGTGAAAAACTGTTTTTT.